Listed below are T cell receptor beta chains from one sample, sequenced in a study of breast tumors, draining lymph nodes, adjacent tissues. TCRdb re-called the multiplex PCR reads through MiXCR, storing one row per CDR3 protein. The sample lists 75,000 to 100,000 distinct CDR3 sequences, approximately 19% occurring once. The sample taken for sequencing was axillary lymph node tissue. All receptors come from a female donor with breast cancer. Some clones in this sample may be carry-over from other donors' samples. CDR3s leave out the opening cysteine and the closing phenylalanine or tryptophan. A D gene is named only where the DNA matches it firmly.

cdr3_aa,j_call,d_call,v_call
ASSPFTGPLGEQY,TRBJ2-7,.,TRBV28
SARDGTDSTDTQY,TRBJ2-3,TRBD1,TRBV20-1
ASSQDLRDWGYEQY,TRBJ2-7,.,TRBV3-1
ASSESARGSEQF,TRBJ2-1,.,TRBV9
ASSLSLAGDSYEQY,TRBJ2-7,TRBD2,TRBV5-1
SAREISETQY,TRBJ2-5,.,TRBV20-1
ASSFSIQETQY,TRBJ2-5,.,TRBV11-2
ASSPGRFHEKLF,TRBJ1-4,.,TRBV18
ASSQSTGTQPQH,TRBJ1-5,.,TRBV4-3
ASSRDSGYGYT,TRBJ1-2,.,TRBV7-9
ASSRSGTETQY,TRBJ2-5,TRBD2,TRBV7-2
ASSAPSASTPGAGGYT,TRBJ1-2,.,TRBV7-2
ASSLSGTVPSHEQY,TRBJ2-7,TRBD1,TRBV12-3/TRBV12-4
ASRAPNYGYT,TRBJ1-2,.,TRBV28
ASNPRTGRSGANVLT,TRBJ2-6,TRBD1,TRBV19
ATSRTNQPQH,TRBJ1-5,.,TRBV15
ASTTGNSPLH,TRBJ1-6,.,TRBV3-1
ASSRTGGTEAF,TRBJ1-1,TRBD1,TRBV7-9
ASAGENQPQH,TRBJ1-5,.,TRBV2
SASGGSAGANVLT,TRBJ2-6,.,TRBV20-1
SARDGGLATNEQF,TRBJ2-1,TRBD2,TRBV20-1
ASSQIGTELAKNIQY,TRBJ2-4,TRBD1,TRBV4-2
ASSPPGLAYEQY,TRBJ2-7,TRBD2,TRBV11-2
ASSSVRAGYTDTQY,TRBJ2-3,TRBD2,TRBV5-6
AGSYGLAGSRTQY,TRBJ2-3,TRBD2,TRBV28
ASSTEPYQPQH,TRBJ1-5,.,TRBV5-1
SARAGGVTDTQY,TRBJ2-3,.,TRBV20-1
ASSSDRVVTNERLF,TRBJ1-4,TRBD1,TRBV6-5
ASSVEVRDSEQF,TRBJ2-1,TRBD1,TRBV9
ASSLGASRQQF,TRBJ2-1,.,TRBV7-6
ASSLLGAGQTDTQY,TRBJ2-3,.,TRBV7-2
ASSPAERESNEQF,TRBJ2-1,TRBD2,TRBV5-1
ASGDRVTYEQY,TRBJ2-7,TRBD1,TRBV6-2/TRBV6-3
ASSIGGYSNQPQH,TRBJ1-5,TRBD1,TRBV5-1
ASSNSGTRRAGRF,TRBJ2-1,TRBD2,TRBV12-3/TRBV12-4